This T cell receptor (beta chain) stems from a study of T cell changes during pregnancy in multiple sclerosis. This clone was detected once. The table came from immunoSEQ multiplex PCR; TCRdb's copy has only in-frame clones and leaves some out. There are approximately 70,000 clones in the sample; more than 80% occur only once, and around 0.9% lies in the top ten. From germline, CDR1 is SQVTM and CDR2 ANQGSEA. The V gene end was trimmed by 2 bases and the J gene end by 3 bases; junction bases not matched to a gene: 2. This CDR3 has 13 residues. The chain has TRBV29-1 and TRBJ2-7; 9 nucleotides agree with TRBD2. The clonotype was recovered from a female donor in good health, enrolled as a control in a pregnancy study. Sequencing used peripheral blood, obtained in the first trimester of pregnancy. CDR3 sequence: CSVELAGFYEQYF. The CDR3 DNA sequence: TGCAGCGTTGAACTAGCGGGATTCTACGAGCAGTACTTC.